The next 11 T cell receptor beta chains were all read from a single sample in a study of Ad26.COV2.S vaccination and SARS-CoV-2 variants (dated by TCRdb to about 2021). The label giving this sample's treatment or condition can be read as: some 20 received Ad26.COV2.S at low or high dose, single or two shots; about five received placebo; per-sample allocation not given. Repertoires of vaccine and placebo recipients were sequenced from samples collected on day 63 after the first injection. The library relied on the immunoSEQ multiplex PCR assay. As stored in TCRdb, this immuneACCESS dataset retains in-frame rearrangements with V and J assigned. A fraction of the clones does not appear; measured against another copy, unresolved V genes explain less than half of the discrepancy, and the remainder lacks a known reason. This sample gives about 680,000 clones in total; approximately 88% of them show up just once. Of the sample, about 1.5% is held by the ten largest clones.

Material: peripheral blood, obtained in a trial of Ad26.COV2.S vaccine versus placebo. These receptors all come from a person aged 18 to 65 who received the Ad26.COV2.S COVID-19 vaccine or a placebo.

This rearrangement joins TRBV7-9 to TRBJ2-2; D is uncertain. Germline lookup yields CDR1 SEHNR and CDR2 FQNEAQ (reference sequence). The CDR3 spans 13 residues. The V and J ends lost 4 bases and 0 bases respectively, with 3 bases between them. CDR3 DNA sequence: TGTGCCAGCAGCTCAACGAACACCGGGGAGCTGTTTTTT. Translating it yields CASSSTNTGELFF.

The chain employs TRBV18 and TRBJ2-3; TRBD2 matches 7 bases. The junction had 7 bases not matched to a gene; V was cut back by 1 base and J by 3 bases. The germline CDR1 and CDR2 sequences are KGHSH and LQKENI. This CDR3 has 16 residues. This CDR3 reads CASSPRPGAGTDTQYF. CDR3 coding DNA: TGTGCCAGCTCACCACGCCCGGGAGCGGGGACAGATACGCAGTATTTT.

The chain has TRBV9 and TRBJ1-2; TRBD1 might be the D (6 bases). This CDR3 is built from 15 residues. V was trimmed by 3 bases and J by 4 bases, leaving 16 bases between them. CDR1 and CDR2 from the germline V gene are SGDLS and YYNGEE. The CDR3 region is CASSDRQTGTYGYTF. In DNA, the CDR3 is TGTGCCAGCAGCGATCGGCAGACAGGTACCTATGGCTACACCTTC. The whole variable domain, filled in from reference TRBV9 and TRBJ1-2, reads DSGVTQTPKHLITATGQRVTLRCSPRSGDLSVYWYQQSLDQGLQFLIQYYNGEERAKGNILERFSAQQFPDLHSELNLSSLELGDSALYFCASSDRQTGTYGYTFGSGTRLTVV.

The chain joins TRBV11-1 to TRBJ2-1; 10 bases fit TRBD2. The junction had 2 bases not matched to a gene; V was cut back by 0 bases and J by 9 bases. The CDR3 sequence is 14 residues long. Germline V CDR1 and CDR2: SGHAT, FQDESV (reference sequence). This chain's CDR3 is CASSLASGGIEQFF. The CDR3 region has the DNA TGTGCCAGCAGCTTAGCTAGCGGGGGGATTGAGCAGTTCTTC.

CDR3 in DNA: TGCGCCAGCAGCCAAGGAGGTCTTAGCAATCAGCCCCAGCATTTT. Amino acid sequence: CASSQGGLSNQPQHF. This chain uses TRBV4-3 with TRBJ1-5; D remains ambiguous. CDR3 size: 15 residues. V lost 1 base and J lost 0, with 7 bases in between. Germline V gene data show CDR1 as LGHNA and CDR2 as YSLEER.

The chain combines TRBV5-1 with TRBJ1-1; D unresolved. Trimming took off 5 bases at V and 1 base at J, with 3 bases between the two ends. This CDR3 contains 11 residues. CDR1 is SGHRS, CDR2 YFSETQ, per germline. Here the CDR3 DNA reads TGCGCCAGCAGGGGGAACACTGAAGCTTTCTTT. As protein: CASRGNTEAFF.

CDR3 in amino acids: CASSLLKGGYSGELFF. In DNA form, the CDR3 reads TGTGCCAGCAGCTTGTTGAAAGGGGGCTATTCCGGGGAGCTGTTTTTT. The rearrangement links TRBV5-5 to TRBJ2-2; 7 nucleotides line up with TRBD1. Germline V gives CDR1 SGHKS, CDR2 YYEKEE (reference sequence). Unmatched junction bases numbered 9, after V lost 1 base and J lost 6 bases. This CDR3 spans 16 amino acids.

The chain has TRBV27 and TRBJ2-3, with D unresolved. Germline lookup yields CDR1 MNHEY and CDR2 SMNVEV (reference sequence). The CDR3 is 13 amino acids. V dropped 6 bases and J dropped 4 bases, with 11 bases sitting between them. In DNA, the CDR3 is TGTGCCAGCAGACTTCTCGCGTCAGATACGCAGTATTTT. Protein sequence: CASRLLASDTQYF.

The genes are TRBV27 and TRBJ2-1; TRBD2 aligns across 8 bases. After removal of 6 bases from V and 2 bases from J, the junction contained 9 bases not matched to a gene. Germline CDR1 reads MNHEY; CDR2 reads SMNVEV (reference sequence). The CDR3 is 16 amino acids. The CDR3 loop is CASRLSSGSTYNEQFF. DNA of the CDR3: TGTGCCAGCAGGCTATCTAGCGGGTCGACCTACAATGAGCAGTTCTTC.

The chain couples TRBV4-3 to TRBJ2-1; tentative D call: TRBD2 (7 bases). With 2 bases removed from V and 9 bases from J, the gap between germline ends came to 14 bases. The CDR3 consists of 14 residues. Germline V gene sequence: CDR1 LGHNA, CDR2 YSLEER. This chain's CDR3 is CASSQNRGAGEQFF. The CDR3 nucleotides read TGCGCCAGCAGCCAAAATCGGGGGGCGGGTGAGCAGTTCTTC.

The V gene is TRBV24-1, the J gene TRBJ2-7; D possibly corresponds to TRBD2 (6 bases). V was cut by 8 bases and J by 2 bases, with 12 bases left in between. The germline V gene has CDR1 KGHDR and CDR2 SFDVKD. The CDR3 length is 13 residues. The CDR3 DNA follows: TGTGCCACCATGGGGGGAGAGACCTACGAGCAGTACTTC. Its protein product is CATMGGETYEQYF.